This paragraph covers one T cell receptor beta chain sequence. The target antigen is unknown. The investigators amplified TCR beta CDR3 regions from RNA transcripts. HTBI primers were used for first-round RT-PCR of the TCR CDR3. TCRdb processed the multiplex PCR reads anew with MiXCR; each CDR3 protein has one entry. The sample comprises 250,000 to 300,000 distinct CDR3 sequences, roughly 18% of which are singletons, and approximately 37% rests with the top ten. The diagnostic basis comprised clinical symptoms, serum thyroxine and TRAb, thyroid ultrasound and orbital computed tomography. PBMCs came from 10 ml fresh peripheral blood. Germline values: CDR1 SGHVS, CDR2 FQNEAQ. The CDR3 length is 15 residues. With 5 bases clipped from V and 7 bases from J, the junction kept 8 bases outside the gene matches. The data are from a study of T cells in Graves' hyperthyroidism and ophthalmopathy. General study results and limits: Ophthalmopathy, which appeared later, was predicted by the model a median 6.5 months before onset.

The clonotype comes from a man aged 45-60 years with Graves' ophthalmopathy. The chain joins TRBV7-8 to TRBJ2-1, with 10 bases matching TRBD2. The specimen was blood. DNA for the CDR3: TGTGCCAGCAGCCCGGCTAGCGGGAGTTTTAATGAGCAGTTCTTC. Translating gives CASSPASGSFNEQFF.